The 32 T cell receptor beta chains presented below share a single source sample, sequenced in a study of T cell responses to AZD1222 COVID-19 vaccine. Assay: immunoSEQ multiplex PCR; the TCRdb copy retains only in-frame clones and omits some. This table holds about 140,000 clones, 70% to 90% found once. Specimen: peripheral blood, collected on day 0 of AZD1222 vaccination. The receptors derive from an adult in good health.

This rearrangement joins TRBV6-5 to TRBJ2-7, with D possibly matching TRBD1 (6 bases). The V and J ends lost 5 bases and 3 bases respectively, with 11 bases between them. The CDR3 is 13 residues long. CDR1 is MNHEY and CDR2 is SVGAGI in the germline V gene. CDR3: CASSLLTGYEQYF. In DNA form, the CDR3 reads TGTGCCAGCAGTCTCCTGACAGGCTACGAGCAGTACTTC.

The J gene is TRBJ1-2, the V gene TRBV19, with 7 bases identical to TRBD1. Germline V gene data show CDR1 as LNHDA and CDR2 as SQIVND (reference sequence). The CDR3 consists of 15 residues. V dropped 9 bases and J dropped 4; count of bases not matched to a gene: 14. CDR3 nucleotide sequence: TGTGCCAGCCAGATTCCAGGGGGAGGGCCCTATGGCTACACCTTC. Residues: CASQIPGGGPYGYTF.

The CDR3 sequence: CASSYGGIENEQYF. CDR3 bases: TGTGCCAGCAGTTACGGGGGGATTGAGAACGAGCAGTACTTC. V and J are TRBV6-2 or TRBV6-3 and TRBJ2-7; tentatively, D is TRBD2 (6 bases). CDR1 is MNHEY and CDR2 is SVGEGT in the germline V gene. The CDR3 length is 14 residues. Trimming removed 2 bases from V and 5 bases from J, with 13 bases in between.

The gene calls are TRBV6-5 and TRBJ1-6, with D tentatively TRBD1 (5 bases). The CDR3 consists of 16 residues. Germline-derived CDR1 and CDR2 are MNHEY and SVGAGI. Trimming took off 0 bases at V and 5 bases at J, with 11 bases between the two ends. The CDR3 loop is CASSYSARGNNSPLHF. DNA of the CDR3: TGTGCCAGCAGTTACTCGGCACGGGGGAATAATTCACCCCTCCACTTT.

This chain links TRBV24-1 with TRBJ2-2, with 8 bases fitting TRBD1. The CDR3 extends over 14 amino acids. The germline V gene encodes CDR1 KGHDR and CDR2 SFDVKD. Trimming cost V 5 bases and J 5 bases; bases outside gene matches: 3. This chain's CDR3 is CATSGDRYTGELFF. In nucleotides, the CDR3 is TGTGCCACCAGTGGGGACAGGTATACCGGGGAGCTGTTTTTT.

This chain links TRBV3-1 (or the pseudogene TRBV3-2) with TRBJ1-2, with D tentatively TRBD1 (6 bases). Germline lookup yields CDR1 LGHDT and CDR2 YNNKEL (reference sequence). The CDR3 is 14 residues long. Trimming took 5 bases from V and 4 from J, leaving 14 bases between them. CDR3 amino acids: CASSLRGQVYGYTF. In DNA form, the CDR3 reads TGTGCCAGCAGCTTGCGGGGGCAGGTCTATGGCTACACCTTC.

The rearrangement joins TRBV5-1 to TRBJ1-2, with 7 bases identical to TRBD1. Germline V gene lookup returns CDR1 SGHRS and CDR2 YFSETQ. CDR3 length equals 15 residues. J gave up 5 bases and V 7 bases, and 14 bases lay outside the gene matches. DNA for the CDR3: TGCGCCAGCTCCCTGGGTGGGGACAGTCCTTATGGCTACACCTTC. This sequence encodes CASSLGGDSPYGYTF. The full variable domain, rest sourced from reference TRBV5-1 and TRBJ1-2, is KAGVTQTPRYLIKTRGQQVTLSCSPISGHRSVSWYQQTPGQGLQFLFEYFSETQRNKGNFPGRFSGRQFSNSRSEMNVSTLELGDSALYLCASSLGGDSPYGYTFGSGTRLTVV.

In the case of this clone: Different DNA sequences within this sample yield the same CDR3. V is TRBV7-9 and J is TRBJ1-1, with no clear D. The CDR3 consists of 12 residues. V gave up 2 bases and J gave up 2 bases, with 3 bases separating them. Germline CDR1 is SEHNR and CDR2 is FQNEAQ (reference sequence). As DNA, the CDR3 is TGTGCCAGCAGCTTAATCAACACTGAAGCTTTCTTT. As protein: CASSLINTEAFF.

This CDR3 is CASSLGRGGSYEQYF. CDR3 DNA: TGTGCCAGCTCCTTAGGACGGGGCGGATCCTACGAGCAGTACTTC. The V and J genes are TRBV27 and TRBJ2-7; D might be TRBD1 or TRBD2, each matching 5 bases. Germline lookup yields CDR1 MNHEY and CDR2 SMNVEV (reference sequence). V was cut by 8 bases and J by 1 base, with 18 bases left in between. The CDR3 covers 15 residues.

The genes are TRBV27 and TRBJ1-6; the D gene is possibly TRBD1 (5 bases). The CDR3 extends over 15 amino acids. The germline V gene encodes CDR1 MNHEY and CDR2 SMNVEV (reference sequence). Between the trimmed V and J ends, which lost 3 bases and 6 bases, there was a span of 12 bases. The CDR3 reads CASSLGPGPNSPLHF. The CDR3 DNA follows: TGTGCCAGCAGTTTGGGTCCGGGACCTAATTCACCCCTCCACTTT.

J is TRBJ2-3 and V is TRBV6-5; no reliable D call. In germline, CDR1 is MNHEY, CDR2 SVGAGI. CDR3 size: 14 residues. Trimming took 7 bases from V and 5 from J, leaving 16 bases between them. The CDR3 spells CASNRAVAQDTQYF. CDR3 bases: TGTGCCAGCAATAGAGCCGTTGCTCAAGATACGCAGTATTTT.

V and J are TRBV7-9 and TRBJ2-7; D is undetermined. V gave up 5 bases and J gave up 0 bases, with 11 bases separating them. The CDR3 extends over 14 amino acids. Germline lookup yields CDR1 SEHNR and CDR2 FQNEAQ (reference sequence). The CDR3 DNA reads TGTGCCAGCAGCCCAGCCATCCCCTCCTACGAGCAGTACTTC. Translating it yields CASSPAIPSYEQYF. Using reference TRBV7-9 and TRBJ2-7 for the parts outside the CDR3, the full variable domain is DTGVSQNPRHKITKRGQNVTFRCDPISEHNRLYWYRQTLGQGPEFLTYFQNEAQLEKSRLLSDRFSAERPKGSFSTLEIQRTEQGDSAMYLCASSPAIPSYEQYFGPGTRLTVT.

J is TRBJ2-7 and V is TRBV27, with 7 positions matching TRBD1. The CDR3 is 14 amino acids. J was trimmed by 3 bases and V by 0 bases; bases with no gene match: 2. Germline V CDR1 and CDR2: MNHEY, SMNVEV (reference sequence). CDR3 sequence (DNA): TGTGCCAGCAGTTTATCGTCAGGGGGCTACGAGCAGTACTTC. Translating gives CASSLSSGGYEQYF.

This clone was recorded once. The chain employs TRBV7-2 and TRBJ2-7, with 9 bases matching TRBD1. The CDR3 totals 15 residues. Germline lookup yields CDR1 SGHTA and CDR2 FQGNSA. Losses at the gene ends were 0 bases for V and 2 bases for J; bases not matched to a gene: 2. CDR3 loop: CASSLAGTGTYEQYF. Here the CDR3 DNA reads TGTGCCAGCAGCTTAGCGGGGACAGGGACCTACGAGCAGTACTTC.

The chain employs TRBV19 and TRBJ2-7; no reliable D call. The V and J ends lost 3 bases and 0 bases respectively, with 9 bases between them. This CDR3 spans 14 amino acids. The germline CDR1 and CDR2 sequences are LNHDA and SQIVND (reference sequence). CDR3 nucleotide sequence: TGTGCCAGTAGTATGGCGGCCCGCTCCTACGAGCAGTACTTC. This encodes CASSMAARSYEQYF.

The chain joins TRBV3-1 (or the pseudogene TRBV3-2) to TRBJ1-2, with D tentatively TRBD1 (5 bases). This CDR3 has 13 amino acids. Trimming pared 0 bases from V and 8 bases from J, leaving 10 bases between. CDR1 and CDR2 from the germline V gene are LGHDT and YNNKEL (reference sequence). CDR3 region: CASSQDPRAGYTF. The CDR3 region has the DNA TGTGCCAGCAGCCAAGATCCCAGGGCGGGCTACACCTTC.

In the case of this clone: Other DNA sequences in this specimen translate into the identical CDR3. V and J are TRBV18 and TRBJ2-7; 8 bases line up with TRBD2. V gave up 3 bases and J gave up 4 bases; unmatched junction bases: 2. The CDR3 is made up of 13 amino acids. The germline CDR1 and CDR2 sequences are KGHSH and LQKENI. The CDR3 bases are TGTGCCAGCTCACCGAGCGGGAGTTACGAGCAGTACTTC. It yields the protein CASSPSGSYEQYF.

This clone has just a few counts. V is TRBV28 and J is TRBJ1-4; 8 bases map to TRBD1. CDR3 length: 14 amino acids. Per the germline V gene, CDR1 is MDHEN and CDR2 is SYDVKM. With V trimmed by 5 bases and J by 7 bases, 6 bases remained unmatched. CDR3 in amino acids: CASSAGGFGEKLFF. In nucleotides, the CDR3 is TGTGCCAGCAGTGCAGGGGGCTTCGGTGAAAAACTGTTTTTT.

In this sample, this clone turned up a few times. This chain uses TRBV6-1 with TRBJ1-2, with TRBD1 identical over 7 bases. The germline V gene has CDR1 MNHNS and CDR2 SASEGT. This CDR3 is built from 14 residues. V gave up 5 bases and J gave up 14 bases; unmatched junction bases: 17. The CDR3 loop reads CASSPTDRQGIRTF. CDR3 nucleotides: TGTGCCAGCAGTCCAACCGACCGACAGGGAATCAGAACCTTC.

The J gene is TRBJ1-5, the V gene TRBV3-1 (or the pseudogene TRBV3-2); no clear D. The CDR3 contains 14 residues. Germline V CDR1 and CDR2: LGHDT, YNNKEL (reference sequence). V lost 1 base to trimming and J lost 9 bases, with 13 bases between them. Here the CDR3 reads CASSQGGRGRPQHF. DNA of the CDR3: TGTGCCAGCAGCCAAGGTGGCCGAGGTCGGCCCCAGCATTTT.

For the CDR3, the DNA is TGTGCCAGCAAAAGGGGTTCCTCTGGAAACACCATATATTTT. Translation: CASKRGSSGNTIYF. The chain recombines TRBV6-5 with TRBJ1-3, with a possible D match to TRBD1 (5 bases). V gave up 7 bases and J gave up 0 bases, with 10 bases separating them. The CDR3 runs 14 residues. CDR1 MNHEY and CDR2 SVGAGI come from the germline V gene.

CDR3 region: CASSYSGAGGDEQFF. CDR3 coding DNA: TGTGCCAGCAGTTACTCAGGAGCGGGGGGCGATGAGCAGTTCTTC. This rearrangement joins TRBV6-2 or TRBV6-3 to TRBJ2-1; TRBD2 aligns across 9 bases. Unmatched junction bases numbered 5, after V lost 0 bases and J lost 8 bases. The germline gives CDR1 MNHEY, CDR2 SVGEGT. This CDR3 has 15 residues.

This clone has just a few counts. This sequence joins TRBV28 and TRBJ1-4, with D uncertain. Looked up from germline, CDR1 is MDHEN and CDR2 is SYDVKM. The CDR3 contains 14 residues. V was shortened by 2 bases and J by 8 bases, with 12 bases between the two germline ends. CDR3 amino acids: CASSLSGDLEKLFF. The CDR3 nucleotides read TGTGCCAGCAGTTTAAGTGGCGACTTGGAAAAACTGTTTTTT.

This clone appeared once. The rearrangement links TRBV19 to TRBJ2-7; 7 bases map to TRBD1. CDR1 LNHDA and CDR2 SQIVND come from the germline V gene (reference sequence). V dropped 5 bases and J dropped 1; count of bases not matched to a gene: 8. This CDR3 has 15 residues. The CDR3 loop is CASSVRDRPSYEQYF. CDR3 bases: TGTGCCAGTAGTGTAAGGGACAGACCATCCTACGAGCAGTACTTC.

The CDR3 loop reads CASSLSGLAGDEQYF. In DNA form, the CDR3 reads TGTGCCAGCAGTTTATCGGGACTAGCGGGAGACGAGCAGTACTTC. V is TRBV6-5 and J is TRBJ2-7; 14 nucleotides line up with TRBD2. CDR1 MNHEY and CDR2 SVGAGI come from the germline V gene. Germline trimming cut 4 bases from V and 5 bases from J; bases unmatched to any gene: 4. There are 15 residues in the CDR3.

The gene calls are TRBV28 and TRBJ1-2; 7 positions agree with TRBD1. The CDR3 loop spans 15 amino acids. The junction had 9 bases not matched to a gene; V was cut back by 6 bases and J by 2 bases. Germline values: CDR1 MDHEN, CDR2 SYDVKM. This CDR3 reads CASRPGQFMNYGYTF. CDR3 in DNA: TGTGCCAGCAGGCCGGGACAGTTTATGAACTATGGCTACACCTTC.

This clone showed up just once. The rearrangement links TRBV7-8 to TRBJ2-7, with 11 bases lining up with TRBD1. The CDR3 loop spans 15 amino acids. In germline, CDR1 is SGHVS, CDR2 FQNEAQ. Trimming cost V 6 bases and J 6 bases; bases outside gene matches: 10. CDR3: CASSPRDRGTREQYF. CDR3 bases: TGTGCCAGCAGTCCCCGGGACAGGGGGACGCGCGAGCAGTACTTC.

This sequence joins TRBV7-2 and TRBJ1-1, with D possibly TRBD1 on 5 matching bases. CDR1 SGHTA and CDR2 FQGNSA come from the germline V gene. The CDR3 has 14 residues. V was shortened by 5 bases and J by 0 bases, with 10 bases between the two germline ends. CDR3 coding DNA: TGTGCCAGCAGCCCCCGAGGGGTGAACACTGAAGCTTTCTTT. The encoded protein is CASSPRGVNTEAFF.

The rearrangement uses TRBV28 and TRBJ2-3; 9 nucleotides line up with TRBD1. From germline, CDR1 is MDHEN and CDR2 SYDVKM. J was trimmed by 4 bases and V by 0 bases; bases with no gene match: 5. The CDR3 has 16 amino acids. In nucleotides, the CDR3 is TGTGCCAGCAGTTTATGGACAGGGGGAGTATCAGATACGCAGTATTTT. Encoded protein: CASSLWTGGVSDTQYF.

The chain recombines TRBV6-1 with TRBJ1-5, with D possibly matching TRBD1 (5 bases). Per the germline V gene, CDR1 is MNHNS and CDR2 is SASEGT. The ends were cut back, 0 bases at V and 6 bases at J, with 18 bases in the middle. The CDR3 consists of 17 residues. The CDR3 DNA is TGTGCCAGCAGTGAAGCGTGGACTGGGGGAGTTGGTCAGCCCCAGCATTTT. Translation gives CASSEAWTGGVGQPQHF.

J is TRBJ1-2 and V is TRBV4-1; no firm D call. V was pared by 3 bases and J by 4 bases, with 15 bases between. Germline loops: CDR1 MGHRA, CDR2 YSYEKL. The CDR3 consists of 15 residues. For the CDR3, the DNA is TGCGCCAGCAGCCAGGCCATTGGGTTGAGCTATGGCTACACCTTC. As protein: CASSQAIGLSYGYTF.

CDR3 sequence (DNA): TGTGCCAGCAGTTTGCACATAACCGGCACAGATACGCAGTATTTT. Translating it yields CASSLHITGTDTQYF. V usage is TRBV28 and J usage is TRBJ2-3; D is uncertain. Germline CDR1 is MDHEN and CDR2 is SYDVKM. The CDR3 covers 15 residues. Trimming took 3 bases from V and 1 from J, leaving 11 bases between them.